Included here is one T cell receptor (beta chain) sequence, with context. The sample comes from a study of blood T cell repertoires in COVID-19. CDR3 length equals 15 residues. Trimming removed 1 base from V and 6 bases from J, with 17 bases in between. Germline V gene data show CDR1 as SGHKS and CDR2 as YYEKEE (reference sequence). Produced via immunoSEQ multiplex PCR; TCRdb's table is partial and in-frame only. The sample lists about 68,000 clones; around three quarters were seen once. The source of this sequence is a human donor in a cohort sampled during active COVID-19. This sequence joins TRBV5-5 and TRBJ2-7, with a possible D match to TRBD1 (5 bases). The sample was peripheral blood. Here the CDR3 DNA reads TGTGCCAGCAGCTTGCGGACAAGACAGACGGGCGAGCAGTACTTC. Amino acids: CASSLRTRQTGEQYF. Full variable domain (missing parts from reference TRBV5-5 and TRBJ2-7): DAGVTQSPTHLIKTRGQQVTLRCSPISGHKSVSWYQQVLGQGPQFIFQYYEKEERGRGNFPDRFSARQFPNYSSELNVNALLLGDSALYLCASSLRTRQTGEQYFGPGTRLTVT.